This section outlines one T cell receptor beta chain sequence together with its context. This receptor's antigen is unknown. Base qualities were left out, and no much larger clone turns up one base away. The data stem from a study of blood T cell repertoires in COVID-19 (dated by TCRdb to about 2020). Describing the broader study: Samples from collaborators originated in the United States, Italy and Spain and spanned both the acute and convalescent phases of COVID-19. The sample metadata nearly always contained a de-identified subject ID, COVID-19 status, age in years and sex. Subjects who had been exposed to COVID-19, were actively infected with it, or had recovered from it provided the deeply sampled blood TCRbeta repertoires that made up the dataset. Samples came from the ongoing ImmuneRACE study (first 160 participants) plus 1,254 subjects from 6 global collaborators. The repertoires were released in a freely available public database intended as a resource for research on the immune response to SARS-CoV-2. The material from the prospective study consisted of cDNA or gDNA derived from T cells, B-cell-depleted T cells, or PBMCs. Where available, HLA class I and class II types were obtained from metadata supplied by the sample provider rather than from assay-based typing.

Whole blood was collected in K2EDTA tubes by collaborating institutions according to the institutions' own protocols. For TCRbeta analysis, collaborator samples were shipped as frozen whole blood, as isolated PBMCs, or as DNA extracted from either sample type. TCRbeta CDR3 regions were amplified from genomic DNA by means of the immunoSEQ Assay, a bias-controlled multiplex PCR. The authors' pipeline ran thus. The number of nucleated cells in each sample was estimated by amplification of reference gene primers within the assay. To quantify the absolute abundance of each unique TCRbeta CDR3 rearrangement, sequence reads were collapsed and filtered. For each sample, productive Simpson clonality was calculated by taking the square root of Simpson's diversity index across productive rearrangements. TCRdb re-hosts the immuneACCESS table, in-frame sequences only. Its copies lack some clones; in the studies checked, an unresolved V gene accounts for under half of them, and the cause for the rest is not known. V and J calls and clone size are given by that table; D and trimming were obtained from the DNA. Counted in this sample were around 91,000 clones; around 79% of them appeared once. Approximately 18% of the sample goes to the ten largest clones.

The study at large found these results: How much clinical and demographic metadata was included differed by source and by participant, and the metadata was provided uncurated.

Material for sequencing was peripheral blood. This TCR came from a woman older than 75 with active or convalescent COVID-19.

The base sequence is TGTGCCAGCAGCTCCAAGGGACTAGCGGGAGAAAATGAGCAGTTCTTC. Its coded protein is CASSSKGLAGENEQFF. Recombination linked TRBV7-9 to TRBJ2-1, with TRBD2 identical over 14 junction bases. Trimming takes 4 bases off V and 7 bases off J; junction bases not matched to a gene: 6. Per the germline V gene (reference sequence), SEHNR is the CDR1 and FQNEAQ is the CDR2. Reading from cysteine to phenylalanine, the CDR3 counts 16 amino acids. The only DNA kept is the CDR3, 48 bases in frame from the first base.